Given below is one TCR beta chain in context. Template switching by 5'RACE with UMIs generated the TCR beta cDNA. TCRdb re-called the 5' RACE reads; one entry per CDR3 protein, DNA not given. The listing contains fewer than 550,000 distinct CDR3 sequences. These data are taken from a study of T cells expressing NK-cell markers. Study details: The sequencing cohort of eight donors included seven HCMV-seropositive individuals and one seronegative individual.

CDR1 is SGHRS and CDR2 is YFSETQ in the germline V gene. CDR3 length equals 14 residues. Material for sequencing was blood T cells: a sorted CD56 or NKG2C T cell subset, CD4+ or CD8+ T cells, or bulk PBMC T cells (not recorded which). This chain uses TRBV5-1 with TRBJ2-7; TCRdb returns TRBD1, unconfirmable since there is no DNA. The sequence came from a woman between 45 and 65 years old in good health. CDR3 loop: CASSLEVGRNQQYF. Supplemented by reference TRBV5-1 and TRBJ2-7, the full variable domain reads KAGVTQTPRYLIKTRGQQVTLSCSPISGHRSVSWYQQTPGQGLQFLFEYFSETQRNKGNFPGRFSGRQFSNSRSEMNVSTLELGDSALYLCASSLEVGRNQQYFGPGTRLTVT.